Below, one TCR beta chain is given with its context. There is no known antigen for this receptor. Base qualities were left out, and no much larger clone turns up one base away. These data belong to a study of blood T cell repertoires in COVID-19 (dated by TCRdb to the early 2020s). The study in broad terms: Samples from collaborators originated in the United States, Italy and Spain and spanned both the acute and convalescent phases of COVID-19. The prospective study material was composed of cDNA or gDNA derived from T cells, B-cell-depleted T cells, or PBMCs. Subjects who had been exposed to COVID-19, were actively infected with it, or had recovered from it provided the deeply sampled blood TCRbeta repertoires that made up the dataset. The repertoires were released in a freely available public database meant as a resource for research on the immune response to SARS-CoV-2. Samples were obtained from the ongoing ImmuneRACE study (first 160 participants) and from some 1,200 subjects provided by 6 global collaborators. Nearly every sample came with metadata listing a de-identified subject ID, COVID-19 status, age in years and sex. Where HLA class I and class II types were available, the types were taken from metadata supplied by the sample provider, not from assay-based typing. The paper as a whole reports these results and caveats: The amount of clinical and demographic metadata varied by source and participant and was provided uncurated.

A second Seattle source provided samples from volunteer blood donors who had recovered from COVID-19. Whole blood was collected in K2EDTA tubes by collaborating institutions according to the institutions' own protocols. Collaborator samples were shipped for TCRbeta analysis as frozen whole blood, isolated PBMCs, or DNA extracted from either sample type. TCRbeta CDR3 regions were amplified from genomic DNA using the immunoSEQ Assay, a bias-controlled multiplex PCR. From the authors' description of their analysis: Nucleated cell counts per sample were estimated from amplification of reference gene primers within the assay. Sequence reads were collapsed and filtered to measure the absolute abundance of every unique TCRbeta CDR3 rearrangement. For each sample, productive Simpson clonality was calculated as the square root of Simpson's diversity index across productive rearrangements. TCRdb obtained this table from immuneACCESS and retained in-frame rearrangements with V and J assigned. These tables miss some clones; where compared with another copy, unresolved V genes account for less than half of the shortfall, and the remainder is unexplained. The DNA gave D and trimming, while V, J and clone size come from that table. A total of a few hundred thousand clones appear in this sample, roughly 90% of them only once. The biggest ten clones account for approximately 2.1% of the sample.

Measured from the cysteine to the phenylalanine, the CDR3 is 13 residues long. Left in the record is the CDR3 DNA by itself, 39 bases read in frame from the first base. The V end gives up 3 bases and the J end 3 bases, leaving 1 base in the junction not matched to a gene. The germline V gene yields SGHTA for CDR1 and FQGNSA for CDR2. The material sequenced was peripheral blood. The chain employs TRBV7-2 and TRBJ1-1; the central 7 bases match TRBD1. This clonotype was obtained from a man aged 25-45 years who had recovered from COVID-19. The CDR3 here reads CASSFTGDTEAFF. In nucleotides, the sequence is TGTGCCAGCAGCTTTACAGGGGACACTGAAGCTTTCTTT.